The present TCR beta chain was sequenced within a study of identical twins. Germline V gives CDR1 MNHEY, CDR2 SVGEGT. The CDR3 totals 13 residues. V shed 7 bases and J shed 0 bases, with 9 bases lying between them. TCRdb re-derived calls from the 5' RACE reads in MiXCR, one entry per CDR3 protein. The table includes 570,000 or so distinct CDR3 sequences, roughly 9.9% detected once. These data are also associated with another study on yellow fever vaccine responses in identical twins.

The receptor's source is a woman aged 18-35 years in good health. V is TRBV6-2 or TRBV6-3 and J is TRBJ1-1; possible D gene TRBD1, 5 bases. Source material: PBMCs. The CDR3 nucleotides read TGTGCCAGCACGACAGCTATGAACACTGAAGCTTTCTTT. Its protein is CASTTAMNTEAFF.